Shown below are 14 T cell receptor beta chains from a single sample sequenced in a study of blood T cell repertoires in COVID-19 (dated by TCRdb to about 2020). Receptors were amplified or captured by the immunoSEQ multiplex PCR assay. TCRdb mirrors the immuneACCESS table, restricted to in-frame sequences. Some clones are absent from its copies; in checked studies, under half trace to an unresolved V gene, and the reason for the others is unknown. Here the sample has approximately 300,000 clones; approximately 90% occur a single time. The top ten clonotypes cover 3.5% to 4% of the sample. The sample taken for sequencing was peripheral blood. Source of these receptors: a woman aged 45-60 years with active or convalescent COVID-19.

V and J are TRBV11-2 and TRBJ1-2; D might be TRBD1 (5 bases). Germline values: CDR1 SGHAT, CDR2 FQNNGV. The CDR3 extends over 15 amino acids. The germline V and J ends were trimmed by 5 bases and 1 base, with 14 bases remaining between them. In nucleotides, the CDR3 is TGTGCCAGCAGCCCAGGGTCGGGTTTTAACTATGGCTACACCTTC. It is translated as CASSPGSGFNYGYTF.

This clone was recorded a few times. CDR3 residues: CASSLVYGSGNTIYF. The CDR3 coding sequence is TGTGCCAGCAGCTTGGTATACGGGTCTGGAAACACCATATATTTT. V is TRBV5-8 and J is TRBJ1-3; D gene unclear. Germline lookup yields CDR1 SGHTS and CDR2 YDEGEE. Trimming removed 0 bases from V and 1 base from J, with 8 bases in between. This CDR3 region has 15 residues.

The gene calls are TRBV6-4 and TRBJ2-3; the D gene is possibly TRBD2 (7 bases). Germline assignment: CDR1 MRHNA and CDR2 SNTAGT. The CDR3 consists of 14 residues. Trimming removed 5 bases from V and 4 bases from J, with 13 bases in between. The DNA of the CDR3 is TGTGCCAGCAGTTCCGGCGGGGGCGCAGATACGCAGTATTTT. Protein: CASSSGGGADTQYF.

The V call is TRBV15, the J call TRBJ2-7; D might be TRBD1 (6 bases). The germline CDR1 and CDR2 sequences are LNHNV and YYDKDF (reference sequence). The V and J ends lost 3 bases and 2 bases respectively, with 14 bases between them. The CDR3 spans 15 residues. CDR3 in amino acids: CATSSSRGPAYEQYF. The DNA for the CDR3 is TGTGCCACCAGCAGCAGCAGGGGACCGGCCTACGAGCAGTACTTC.

The chain is built from TRBV30 and TRBJ1-5; tentatively, D is TRBD1 (5 bases). The CDR3 runs 15 residues. The V gene lost 1 base and the J gene lost 1 base, with 11 bases spanning the gap. Germline values: CDR1 GTSNPN, CDR2 SVGIG (reference sequence). The CDR3 loop is CAWSGDAGSNQPQHF. CDR3 nucleotide sequence: TGTGCCTGGAGTGGGGACGCGGGGAGCAATCAGCCCCAGCATTTT. Supplemented by reference TRBV30 and TRBJ1-5, the full variable domain reads SQTIHQWPATLVQPVGSPLSLECTVEGTSNPNLYWYRQAAGRGLQLLFYSVGIGQISSEVPQNLSASRPQDRQFILSSKKLLLSDSGFYLCAWSGDAGSNQPQHFGDGTRLSIL.

The DNA for the CDR3 is TGTGCCAGCTCGGAGGGGAGCTTCTATGGCTACACCTTC. Its translation: CASSEGSFYGYTF. The chain has TRBV6-5 and TRBJ1-2; the D gene is possibly TRBD1 (5 bases). The germline CDR1 and CDR2 sequences are MNHEY and SVGAGI. This CDR3 contains 13 residues. V lost 8 bases, J lost 4 bases, and 14 bases lay in between.

The chain uses TRBV5-1 and TRBJ2-7, with 7 bases matching TRBD2. The germline V gene has CDR1 SGHRS and CDR2 YFSETQ. J was trimmed by 4 bases and V by 4 bases; bases with no gene match: 5. There are 13 residues in the CDR3. As DNA, the CDR3 is TGCGCCAGCAGCGCGGCTAGCGGATACGAGCAGTACTTC. Protein sequence: CASSAASGYEQYF.

Comments on this clone: Other DNA sequences in this specimen translate into the identical CDR3. The chain recombines TRBV5-1 with TRBJ1-2; 7 positions agree with TRBD1. The CDR3 runs 14 residues. Germline V gene data show CDR1 as SGHRS and CDR2 as YFSETQ. Trimming at V came to 0 bases and at J to 4 bases, leaving 3 bases not matched to a gene. CDR3 in amino acids: CASSLGQGPYGYTF. CDR3 nucleotide sequence: TGCGCCAGCAGCTTGGGACAGGGACCCTATGGCTACACCTTC.

The chain has TRBV12-5 and TRBJ1-1; 9 nucleotides line up with TRBD1. This CDR3 comprises 15 residues. V shed 3 bases and J 5 bases; nucleotides not matched to a gene: 7. CDR1 is LGHNT and CDR2 is FRNRAP in the germline V gene. CDR3 region: CASGLEQGARTEAFF. Written as DNA, the CDR3 is TGTGCTAGTGGTTTAGAACAGGGGGCGCGGACTGAAGCTTTCTTT.

The CDR3, as DNA: TGTGCCTGGAGTGTATGGGACAGGGATGGCTACACCTTC. This encodes CAWSVWDRDGYTF. The chain couples TRBV30 to TRBJ1-2, with 9 bases lining up with TRBD1. Germline CDR1 GTSNPN, CDR2 SVGIG (reference sequence). V trimming: 0 bases; J trimming: 6 bases; junction bases outside the gene matches: 2. The CDR3 consists of 13 residues. Full variable domain (rest looked up from reference TRBV30 and TRBJ1-2): SQTIHQWPATLVQPVGSPLSLECTVEGTSNPNLYWYRQAAGRGLQLLFYSVGIGQISSEVPQNLSASRPQDRQFILSSKKLLLSDSGFYLCAWSVWDRDGYTFGSGTRLTVV.

This chain joins TRBV18 and TRBJ2-2; 11 bases agree with TRBD2. Germline loops: CDR1 KGHSH, CDR2 LQKENI. J gave up 6 bases and V 10 bases, and 10 bases lay outside the gene matches. The CDR3 spans 15 residues. CDR3 amino acids: CANKKLAGEAGELFF. The DNA for the CDR3 is TGTGCCAACAAAAAACTAGCGGGAGAGGCCGGGGAGCTGTTTTTT.

This clone showed up just a few times. CDR3 residues: CASNTGGSGANVLTF. The DNA of the CDR3 is TGTGCCAGTAACACGGGTGGTTCCGGGGCCAACGTCCTGACTTTC. The chain is built from TRBV19 and TRBJ2-6; D is undetermined. CDR1 and CDR2 from the germline V gene are LNHDA and SQIVND (reference sequence). The CDR3 is 15 amino acids. V lost 7 bases, J lost 4 bases, and 14 bases lay in between.

This clone was counted a single time. V gene TRBV7-2 combines with J gene TRBJ1-1; the D is unclear. Germline-derived CDR1 and CDR2 are SGHTA and FQGNSA. Trimming left V 2 bases short and J 6 bases short, with 13 bases between. The length of the CDR3 is 14 residues. The CDR3 is CASSLTPGYAEAFF. The CDR3 DNA sequence: TGTGCCAGCAGCTTAACCCCGGGGTACGCTGAAGCTTTCTTT. The whole variable domain, filled in from reference TRBV7-2 and TRBJ1-1, reads GAGVSQSPSNKVTEKGKDVELRCDPISGHTALYWYRQSLGQGLEFLIYFQGNSAPDKSGLPSDRFSAERTGGSVSTLTIQRTQQEDSAVYLCASSLTPGYAEAFFGQGTRLTVV.

The V call is TRBV30, the J call TRBJ1-1; perhaps TRBD1 as D (5 bases). Germline V gene data show CDR1 as GTSNPN and CDR2 as SVGIG (reference sequence). V shed 2 bases and J shed 4 bases, with 17 bases lying between them. The length of the CDR3 is 15 residues. This chain's CDR3 is CAWSKEGLRGTEAFF. Written as DNA, the CDR3 is TGTGCCTGGAGTAAAGAAGGGTTAAGGGGCACTGAAGCTTTCTTT.